This T cell receptor (beta chain) was captured by sequencing in a study of blood T cell repertoires in COVID-19. About the research overall: The United States, Italy and Spain were the sources of the acute and convalescent COVID-19 samples. T cells, B-cell-depleted T cells, or PBMCs provided the cDNA or gDNA that served as material.

Per the authors' pipeline: The assay estimated nucleated cells by amplifying reference gene primers. Here immunoSEQ multiplex PCR was the method, and the copy in TCRdb shows in-frame clones only, minus some. V, J and clone size are taken as reported in that table, and D and trimming were inferred from the DNA itself. The table includes some 320,000 clones, about 82% detected once. The CDR3 has 14 amino acids. V shed 6 bases and J 6 bases; nucleotides not matched to a gene: 8. Germline CDR1 reads SNHLY; CDR2 reads FYNNEI. The receptor's source is a human donor in a cohort sampled during active COVID-19. This chain joins TRBV2 and TRBJ1-1; TRBD1 agrees at 9 bases. Input material: peripheral blood. The CDR3 region is CASSPGQGSAEAFF. DNA for the CDR3: TGTGCCAGCAGCCCTGGACAGGGGTCGGCTGAAGCTTTCTTT.